A single sample is the source of the 16 T cell receptor beta chains below, sequenced in a study of radiotherapy plus CTLA-4 blockade in lung cancer (dated by TCRdb to 2017 to 2018). The library was built by means of the immunoSEQ multiplex PCR assay. Not all clones reach the TCRdb copy of this immuneACCESS table, which keeps in-frame sequences only. Checked studies attribute under half of the gap to unresolved V genes and leave the rest unexplained. The sample has about 40,000 clones on record, 80% to 90% of them singletons. The ten largest clones represent about 20% of the sample. The starting material was peripheral blood, obtained from a patient treated with radiotherapy plus ipilimumab. The receptors here all came from a human donor with non-small cell lung cancer whose response to radiotherapy plus ipilimumab could not be evaluated.

This clone occurred a few times. The chain carries TRBV6-1 and TRBJ1-5; 7 bases align to TRBD1. CDR1 is MNHNS, CDR2 SASEGT, per germline. V lost 5 bases to trimming and J lost 0 bases; unmatched junction nucleotides: 4. The CDR3 totals 15 residues. The CDR3 bases are TGTGCCAGCAGTCCAACAGGGGATAGCAATCAGCCCCAGCATTTT. It yields the protein CASSPTGDSNQPQHF.

The chain joins TRBV28 to TRBJ2-7, with 10 positions matching TRBD1. Per germline, CDR1 MDHEN and CDR2 SYDVKM. CDR3 length equals 14 residues. After removal of 4 bases from V and 2 bases from J, the junction contained 2 bases not matched to a gene. CDR3 nucleotides: TGTGCCAGCAGTTCCGGGACAGGGGCCTACGAGCAGTACTTC. This sequence encodes CASSSGTGAYEQYF.

V is TRBV29-1 and J is TRBJ1-5; TRBD1 aligns across 10 bases. The V gene's germline CDR1 is SQVTM and CDR2 ANQGSEA. With V trimmed by 7 bases and J by 6 bases, 9 bases remained unmatched. The CDR3 loop spans 14 amino acids. CDR3 loop: CSAAGQGRGQPQHF. The CDR3 nucleotides read TGCAGCGCCGCGGGACAGGGGAGGGGTCAGCCCCAGCATTTT.

The chain recombines TRBV7-2 with TRBJ1-1, with D perhaps matching TRBD1 (5 bases). Trimming removed 3 bases at V and 2 bases at J, with 13 bases between. The CDR3 is made up of 15 amino acids. Germline CDR1 and CDR2: SGHTA and FQGNSA. The CDR3 loop reads CASSFRRTGNTEAFF. The CDR3 region has the DNA TGTGCCAGCAGCTTCCGCCGAACAGGTAACACTGAAGCTTTCTTT.

The chain joins TRBV7-9 to TRBJ2-1; 7 nucleotides agree with TRBD1. The trim removed 3 bases at V and 3 bases at J, leaving 8 bases unmatched. Germline V gene lookup returns CDR1 SEHNR and CDR2 FQNEAQ (reference sequence). The CDR3 contains 16 residues. CDR3 amino acids: CASSLILAGGYNEQFF. The CDR3 DNA reads TGTGCCAGCAGCTTGATTCTGGCAGGGGGCTACAATGAGCAGTTCTTC.

The rearrangement uses TRBV5-4 and TRBJ2-1, with 9 positions matching TRBD2. This CDR3 region has 16 residues. Germline loops: CDR1 SGHNT, CDR2 YYREEE (reference sequence). V trimming: 1 base; J trimming: 5 bases; junction bases outside the gene matches: 7. The CDR3 is CASSLRDSGSHNEQFF. The DNA for the CDR3 is TGTGCCAGCAGCTTGCGCGATAGCGGGAGCCACAATGAGCAGTTCTTC.

This clone was seen a single time. J is TRBJ2-7 and V is TRBV9; D is perhaps TRBD1 (6 bases). Trimming took 3 bases from V and 1 from J, leaving 8 bases between them. In germline, CDR1 is SGDLS, CDR2 YYNGEE. The CDR3 totals 13 residues. In nucleotides, the CDR3 is TGTGCCAGCAGCGCCGGACAGTCCTACGAGCAGTACTTC. It is translated as CASSAGQSYEQYF. The full variable domain, with the rest looked up from reference TRBV9 and TRBJ2-7, is DSGVTQTPKHLITATGQRVTLRCSPRSGDLSVYWYQQSLDQGLQFLIQYYNGEERAKGNILERFSAQQFPDLHSELNLSSLELGDSALYFCASSAGQSYEQYFGPGTRLTVT.

This clone was seen a single time. The V gene is TRBV28, the J gene TRBJ2-7, with 7 bases fitting TRBD2. The V and J ends lost 10 bases and 3 bases, in that order; junction bases with no gene match: 3. The CDR3 loop spans 11 amino acids. Germline V gene data show CDR1 as MDHEN and CDR2 as SYDVKM. In DNA, the CDR3 is TGTGCCATAGGCGGGAGCTACGAGCAGTACTTC. This codes for CAIGGSYEQYF.

The chain uses TRBV5-1 and TRBJ2-2; D is possibly TRBD2 (7 bases). The CDR3 contains 16 residues. Germline CDR1 reads SGHRS; CDR2 reads YFSETQ. V was pared by 0 bases and J by 4 bases, with 13 bases between. CDR3 coding DNA: TGCGCCAGCAGCTTGGCTGCGGGGGCGGGCACCGGGGAGCTGTTTTTT. This codes for CASSLAAGAGTGELFF.

J is TRBJ1-2 and V is TRBV7-9, with 10 bases aligning to TRBD1. V gave up 4 bases and J gave up 4 bases; unmatched junction bases: 6. Germline V gene lookup returns CDR1 SEHNR and CDR2 FQNEAQ (reference sequence). The CDR3 sequence is 15 residues long. CDR3 in amino acids: CASSSGQGRGYGYTF. For the CDR3, the DNA is TGTGCCAGCAGCTCGGGACAGGGGAGGGGCTATGGCTACACCTTC.

Details on this clone: Its ends do not fully match the called genes, so a read error is possible. The V and J genes are TRBV27 and TRBJ1-1, with 8 bases that match TRBD1. The CDR3 length is 17 residues. Per the germline V gene, CDR1 is MNHEY and CDR2 is SMNVEV (reference sequence). The CDR3 spells CATSRTGQTMRNTEAFF. In nucleotides, the CDR3 is TGTGCCACCAGTAGGACAGGGCAAACGATGAGGAACACTGAAGCTTTCTTT.

The V call is TRBV9, the J call TRBJ1-4, with TRBD1 matching 8 bases. The germline V gene encodes CDR1 SGDLS and CDR2 YYNGEE. With 0 bases clipped from V and 8 bases from J, the junction kept 6 bases outside the gene matches. This CDR3 has 15 amino acids. CDR3 DNA: TGTGCCAGCAGCGTAGGTGGACAGGGAAGAGAAAAACTGTTTTTT. It is translated as CASSVGGQGREKLFF.

V and J are TRBV7-8 and TRBJ1-4, with D possibly being TRBD1 (5 bases). CDR1 SGHVS and CDR2 FQNEAQ come from the germline V gene. CDR3 length: 16 amino acids. Deletions cut 0 bases from V and 6 bases from J, with 14 bases between. In nucleotides, the CDR3 is TGTGCCAGCAGCTTAGCCATTTCAGGGAGGGATGAAAAACTGTTTTTT. It specifies CASSLAISGRDEKLFF.

This clone was observed a handful of times. V usage is TRBV2 and J usage is TRBJ2-1, with 8 bases aligning to TRBD2. The CDR3 totals 15 residues. The V gene's germline CDR1 is SNHLY and CDR2 FYNNEI. The trim removed 6 bases at V and 7 bases at J, leaving 11 bases unmatched. Here the CDR3 DNA reads TGTGCCAGCAGGACTGGGACTAGGGGAGGGAATGAGCAGTTCTTC. It translates to CASRTGTRGGNEQFF.

This clone came up a few times. This chain uses TRBV6-5 with TRBJ2-5, with TRBD1 matching 10 bases. The CDR3 contains 15 residues. Germline V gene data show CDR1 as MNHEY and CDR2 as SVGAGI. Trimming took 4 bases from V and 4 from J; bases not matched to a gene: 6. The CDR3 reads CASSSGTGVIETQYF. The CDR3 coding sequence is TGTGCCAGCAGTTCTGGGACAGGGGTAATAGAGACCCAGTACTTC.

The genes are TRBV7-3 and TRBJ2-3, with 10 nucleotides matching TRBD2. V shed 5 bases, J shed 2 bases, and the junction held 7 bases outside the gene matches. This CDR3 is built from 16 residues. CDR1 is SGHTA, CDR2 FQGTGA, per germline. CDR3 DNA: TGTGCCAGCAGCCCCTTAGCGGGAGGCTCCACAGATACGCAGTATTTT. Translation gives CASSPLAGGSTDTQYF.